This T cell receptor (beta chain) stems from a study of blood T cells in healthy people across ages. A second roughly 6 to 12 cycle PCR used barcoded and J-beta primers. TCRdb ran MiXCR on the 5' RACE reads and lists one entry per CDR3 protein. In the table there are about 640,000 distinct CDR3 sequences, approximately 30% of which are singletons. The CDR3 totals 12 residues. Trimming took 1 base from V and 10 from J, leaving 10 bases between them. This TCR derives from an elderly woman in good health. The chain joins TRBV12-3 or TRBV12-4 to TRBJ1-2, with a weak D call TRBD1 (6 bases). Source material: blood. Here the CDR3 reads CASSLVRGDYTF. In nucleotides, the CDR3 is TGTGCCAGCAGTTTAGTCAGGGGCGACTACACCTTC.